Described below is a single TCR beta chain sequence and its context. The antigen is undetermined. This CDR3 contains 13 residues. The ends were cut back, 6 bases at V and 3 bases at J, with 9 bases in the middle. Germline V gene sequence: CDR1 MNHNS, CDR2 SASEGT. The sample is drawn from a study of glioma-infiltrating T cells after dendritic cell vaccination. Amplification used 60 V beta primers and 13 J beta primers. Sequencing was performed with immunoSEQ multiplex PCR; in TCRdb, only in-frame clones are kept and a portion is missing. The sample lists more than 85,000 clones; 90% were seen once. Regarding time point: after dendritic cell vaccination, including at tumor progression/relapse. PBMC sampling occurred before vaccination, two weeks after the third dose, and at progression. Overall study findings and caveats: No direct clonality-survival link was found; a diverse polyclonal response may matter.

The specimen comprised blood, sampled after dendritic cell vaccination. The sequence was obtained from a human donor with glioblastoma. The V and J genes are TRBV6-1 and TRBJ1-5; D gene unclear. In DNA form, the CDR3 reads TGTGCCAGCAGGAGAGAAAACAATCAGCCCCAGCATTTT. It translates to CASRRENNQPQHF.